This T cell receptor beta chain was profiled in a study of control samples from healthy donors and cancer patients. The assay was immunoSEQ multiplex PCR, and TCRdb's table has in-frame clones only and misses some. The sample holds around 170,000 clones, about 90% seen once. Germline V gene data show CDR1 as LNHDA and CDR2 as SQIVND (reference sequence). This CDR3 spans 16 amino acids. V was pared by 5 bases and J by 0 bases, with 13 bases between. The sample consisted of blood. The TCR comes from a woman in her twenties or thirties in good health. This chain joins TRBV19 and TRBJ1-4; no firm D call. Here the CDR3 reads CASSPLRGATNEKLFF. CDR3 sequence (DNA): TGTGCCAGTAGTCCCCTTCGGGGTGCAACTAATGAAAAACTGTTTTTT.